This section outlines one T cell receptor (beta chain) sequence together with its context. As for treatment: over 15 received Ad26.COV2.S at low or high dose, single or two shots; a few received placebo; per-sample allocation not given. Each sample was drawn 63 days after the first injection (of vaccine or placebo). Donation was by an adult aged 18-55 years who was in Boston. The study used a vaccine consisting of an Ad26 vector that expressed Wuhan-strain SARS-CoV-2 spike. The data belong to a study of Ad26.COV2.S vaccination and SARS-CoV-2 variants. Across the whole study: The trial was COV1001 and the donor's arm was Ad26.COV2.S. Into the muscle, Ad26.COV2.S was dosed once or twice, 56 days apart.

Sequencing was performed with immunoSEQ multiplex PCR; in TCRdb, only in-frame clones are kept and a portion is missing. The sample holds some 340,000 clones, just under 85% seen once. This CDR3 has 16 amino acids. Germline V gene sequence: CDR1 SGHVS, CDR2 FNYEAQ. The ends lost 2 bases at V and 1 base at J; junction bases unmatched: 5. The genes are TRBV7-6 and TRBJ2-3; TRBD1 aligns across 8 bases. The specimen was peripheral blood, collected in a trial of Ad26.COV2.S vaccine versus placebo. The TCR sequence derives from a person aged 18-65 years who received the Ad26.COV2.S COVID-19 vaccine or a placebo. The DNA for the CDR3 is TGTGCCAGCAGCTTACGGGTGGGACAGGGCACAGATACGCAGTATTTT. It codes for CASSLRVGQGTDTQYF. The whole variable domain, remainder taken from reference TRBV7-6 and TRBJ2-3, is GAGVSQSPRYKVTKRGQDVALRCDPISGHVSLYWYRQALGQGPEFLTYFNYEAQQDKSGLPNDRFSAERPEGSISTLTIQRTEQRDSAMYRCASSLRVGQGTDTQYFGPGTRLTVL.